The 9 T cell receptor beta chains listed next were all sequenced from one sample in a study of regulatory T cells in long-lasting Graves disease. The TCR beta library used iRepertoire HTBI primers with Arm-PCR amplification of CDR3. In TCRdb, the multiplex PCR reads were re-called with MiXCR into one record per CDR3 protein. The sample holds more than 300,000 distinct CDR3 sequences, about 14% seen once. Sample time point: newly diagnosed GD, antithyroid drugs for less than 3 months. PBMC-extracted RNA yielded the TCR library. The sequences come from peripheral blood mononuclear cells (PBMCs), collected at new diagnosis, from a patient treated with antithyroid drugs. The receptors derive from a female donor with Graves disease.

Comments on this clonotype: Its ends do not fully match the called genes, so a read error is possible. The J gene is TRBJ2-1, the V gene TRBV7-2; 8 bases are a match to TRBD2. The CDR3 consists of 19 residues. CDR1 and CDR2 (germline): SGHTA, FQGNSA. The CDR3 DNA sequence: TGTGCCTGCAGCCAAGATTCGTCGGCTAGCGGGCTTGGTTTAAATGAGCAGTTCTTC. Translating gives CACSQDSSASGLGLNEQFF.

In its sample, this clonotype was seen many times. The chain carries TRBV5-1 and TRBJ1-4; no definite D call. Trimming removed 2 bases from V and 0 bases from J, with 2 bases in between. The CDR3 has 13 amino acids. In germline, CDR1 is SGHRS, CDR2 YFSETQ. The CDR3 coding sequence is TGCGCCAGCAGCTTCCCAACTAATGAAAAACTGTTTTTT. It encodes CASSFPTNEKLFF.

This clonotype was seen many times. The V and J genes are TRBV28 and TRBJ1-2; 7 bases align to TRBD1. Germline-derived CDR1 and CDR2 are MDHEN and SYDVKM. J lost 6 bases, V lost 6 bases, and 10 bases had no gene match. The CDR3 extends over 14 amino acids. This CDR3 is CASSETGVLDGYTF. In nucleotides, the CDR3 is TGTGCCAGCAGCGAAACAGGGGTTTTGGATGGCTACACCTTC.

This clonotype was observed at least ten times. The chain uses TRBV11-3 and TRBJ1-1, with D possibly TRBD1 on 6 matching bases. V was cut by 6 bases and J by 5 bases, with 16 bases left in between. The CDR3 has 14 amino acids. The germline V gene has CDR1 SGHNT and CDR2 YENEEA. The CDR3 loop is CASSQGGPRTEAFF. The CDR3 DNA follows: TGTGCCAGCAGTCAAGGGGGGCCGAGGACTGAAGCTTTCTTT.

Only a few counts were recorded for this clonotype. The chain couples TRBV7-3 to TRBJ1-1; D may be TRBD1 (5 bases). Germline values: CDR1 SGHTA, CDR2 FQGTGA. V was shortened by 4 bases and J by 3 bases, with 12 bases between the two germline ends. This CDR3 spans 14 amino acids. The CDR3 loop reads CASSSRQRDTEAFF. The CDR3 coding sequence is TGTGCCAGCAGCTCACGACAGAGAGACACTGAAGCTTTCTTT.

This clonotype has ten or more counts. The chain couples TRBV7-9 to TRBJ1-2; tentatively, D is TRBD1 (6 bases). CDR3 size: 15 residues. Germline V CDR1 and CDR2: SEHNR, FQNEAQ (reference sequence). V was cut by 4 bases and J by 4 bases, with 16 bases left in between. The CDR3 DNA follows: TGTGCCAGCAGCTCTCAAGGGGGGAGCTCCTATGGCTACACCTTC. Protein: CASSSQGGSSYGYTF.

This clonotype was seen at least ten times. V gene TRBV6-5 combines with J gene TRBJ2-6; D call uncertain. CDR3 length equals 15 residues. From germline, CDR1 is MNHEY and CDR2 SVGAGI. V lost 1 base and J 1 base, leaving 5 bases between the germline ends. The CDR3 is CASSYWASGANVLTF. The CDR3 DNA reads TGTGCCAGCAGTTACTGGGCGTCTGGGGCCAACGTCCTGACTTTC.

Many counts were recorded for this clonotype. The V call is TRBV7-3, the J call TRBJ2-6; possible D gene TRBD2, 6 bases. Germline V CDR1 and CDR2: SGHTA, FQGTGA. V was pared by 5 bases and J by 1 base, with 12 bases between. The CDR3 consists of 16 residues. CDR3 sequence: CASSPRAGSGANVLTF. As DNA, the CDR3 is TGTGCCAGCAGCCCACGGGCGGGGTCTGGGGCCAACGTCCTGACTTTC.

This clonotype was observed at least ten times. This chain uses TRBV10-2 with TRBJ1-1; D might be TRBD1 (6 bases). This CDR3 has 14 amino acids. Germline V gene data show CDR1 as WSHSY and CDR2 as SAAADI. The V gene lost 3 bases and the J gene lost 4 bases, with 12 bases spanning the gap. The CDR3, as DNA: TGCGCCAGCAGTGAAAGGCCGGGGGCCACTGAAGCTTTCTTT. This sequence encodes CASSERPGATEAFF.